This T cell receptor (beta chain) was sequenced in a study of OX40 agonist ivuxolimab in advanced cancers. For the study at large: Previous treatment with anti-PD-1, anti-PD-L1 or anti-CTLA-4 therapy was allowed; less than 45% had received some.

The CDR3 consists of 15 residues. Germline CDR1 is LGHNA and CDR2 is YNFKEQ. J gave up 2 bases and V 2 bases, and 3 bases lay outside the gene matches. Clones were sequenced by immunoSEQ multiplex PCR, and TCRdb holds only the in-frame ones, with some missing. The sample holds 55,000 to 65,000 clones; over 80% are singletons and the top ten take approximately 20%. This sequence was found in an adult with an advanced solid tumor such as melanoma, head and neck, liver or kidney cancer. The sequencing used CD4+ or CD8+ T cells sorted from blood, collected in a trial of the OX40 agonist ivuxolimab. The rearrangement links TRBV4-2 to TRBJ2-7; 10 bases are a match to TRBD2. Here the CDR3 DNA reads TGTGCCAGCAGCCAATGGCTAGCGGGGGCCTACGAGCAGTACTTC. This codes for CASSQWLAGAYEQYF.